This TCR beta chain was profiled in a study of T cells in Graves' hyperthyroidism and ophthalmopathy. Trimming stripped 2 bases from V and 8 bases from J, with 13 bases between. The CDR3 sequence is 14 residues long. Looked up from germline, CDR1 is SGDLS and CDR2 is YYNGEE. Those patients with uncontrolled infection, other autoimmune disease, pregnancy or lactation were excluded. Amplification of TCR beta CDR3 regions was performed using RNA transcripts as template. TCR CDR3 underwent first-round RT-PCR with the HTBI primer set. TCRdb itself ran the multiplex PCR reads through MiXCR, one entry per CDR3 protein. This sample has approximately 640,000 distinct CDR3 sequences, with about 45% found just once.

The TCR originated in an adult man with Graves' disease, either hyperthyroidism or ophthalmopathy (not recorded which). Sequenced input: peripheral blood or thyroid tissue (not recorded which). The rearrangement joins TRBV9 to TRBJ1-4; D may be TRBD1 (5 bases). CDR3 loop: CASSVLSGGEKLFF. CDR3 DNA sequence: TGTGCCAGCAGCGTGCTTTCCGGGGGGGAAAAACTGTTTTTT.